The source of this T cell receptor (beta chain) is a study of response to subunit inactivated influenza vaccine. Points from the study as a whole: Authors suggested each seasonal influenza vaccination recruits few new T cells.

On this clonotype itself: What it binds is not known.

TCRdb re-derived calls from the RT-PCR reads in MiXCR, one entry per CDR3 protein. The data show some 480,000 distinct CDR3 sequences, around 9.9% seen once. This sequence originates from a man aged 50-59 years who received an inactivated influenza vaccine. The sequenced sample was PBMCs from blood, obtained 45 days after vaccination.

The CDR3 DNA is TGTGCCATCACAGAGGGTGTCAGGGGCGAGCAGTACTTC. Translating gives CAITEGVRGEQYF. The rearrangement uses TRBV10-3 and TRBJ2-7, with D tentatively TRBD1 (6 bases). The CDR3 totals 13 residues. Trimming removed 7 bases at V and 6 bases at J, with 16 bases between. CDR1 is ENHRY and CDR2 is SYGVKD in the germline V gene.